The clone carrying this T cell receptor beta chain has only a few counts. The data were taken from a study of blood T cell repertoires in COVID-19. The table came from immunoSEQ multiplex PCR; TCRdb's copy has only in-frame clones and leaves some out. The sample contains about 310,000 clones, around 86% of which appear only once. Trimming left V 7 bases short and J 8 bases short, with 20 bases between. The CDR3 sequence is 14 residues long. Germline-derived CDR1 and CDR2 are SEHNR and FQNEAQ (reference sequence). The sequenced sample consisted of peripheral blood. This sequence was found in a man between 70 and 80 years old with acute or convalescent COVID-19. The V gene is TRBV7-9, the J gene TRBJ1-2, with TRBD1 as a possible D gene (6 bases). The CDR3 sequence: CASTLPDSPGGYTF. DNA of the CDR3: TGTGCCAGCACTCTCCCGGACAGTCCTGGAGGCTACACCTTC.